This T cell receptor (beta chain) was identified in a study of metastatic and nonmetastatic thyroid tumors. Study in general: Blood and tumor or nodule tissue repertoires from malignant and benign thyroid patients were compared.

Until they underwent thyroid surgery, no patient had received any treatment. CDR1 and CDR2 (germline): SGHDT, YYEEEE. Deletions cut 4 bases from V and 1 base from J, with 8 bases between. The CDR3 runs 13 residues. This clone was seen many times. Antigen unknown. TCRdb re-called the PCR reads through MiXCR. The profile shows about 15,000 clones, approximately 32% of them singletons. Overall study results and limits: It was reported that TCR beta diversity was significantly higher in malignant thyroid tumors than benign nodules, in blood and tumor.

The V and J genes are TRBV5-6 and TRBJ2-5; D is possibly TRBD2 (6 bases). The specimen was tumor tissue. The source is a female donor with papillary thyroid cancer or a benign thyroid nodule (not recorded which). Some clones in this sample may be carry-over from other donors' samples. The CDR3 here is CASSRDFQETQYF. CDR3 DNA sequence: TGTGCCAGCAGCCGGGACTTCCAAGAGACCCAGTACTTC.